The clone carrying this TCR beta chain occurred a few times. Its matching antigen is unknown. Expressed TCRB transcripts were sequenced because the entire RNA isolate underwent reverse transcription. Naive, central memory and regulatory T cell samples produced a mean of approximately 4 million reads. Profiled with immunoSEQ multiplex PCR; TCRdb holds only in-frame clones, not every one. The sample has hundreds of thousands of clones; 13% are singletons. These data come from a study of beta chain features in type 1 diabetes. Study background: Age, gender and cell yields were alike across patients and healthy donors. Broader study findings: Possible PCR preference for shorter templates applied equally to patients and controls. Shorter TCRB CDR3s, moderately but significantly so, were found in Type 1 diabetes patients in all four CD4+ subsets.

This TCR was sampled from a man between 18 and 29 years old with type 1 diabetes. The sequenced material came from naive CD4+ T cells from blood.

The CDR3 DNA follows: TGTGCCAGCAGTGGTGGTCCGTTAATCTATGGCTACACCTTC. It translates to CASSGGPLIYGYTF. The chain carries TRBV2 and TRBJ1-2; unclear D gene. The CDR3 extends over 14 amino acids. The V end was cut by 4 bases, the J end by 4 bases, with 13 bases between. From germline, CDR1 is SNHLY and CDR2 FYNNEI.